The clone carrying this T cell receptor beta chain was counted ten times or more. Germline CDR1 reads SGHVS; CDR2 reads FQNEAQ. V was trimmed by 0 bases and J by 3 bases, leaving 11 bases between them. The CDR3 sequence is 15 residues long. Each CDR3 protein gets one entry after TCRdb re-called the RT-PCR reads with MiXCR. The table lists 20,000 to 30,000 distinct CDR3 sequences, 8.1% of them singletons, with about 44% in the top ten. The sample is drawn from a study of patients and donors after allogeneic stem cell transplantation. The source is a human donor who was either an allogeneic HSCT recipient or a stem cell or donor lymphocyte infusion donor (not recorded which). It is not recorded whose cells these are; they may come from a transplant donor. The specimen was blood, either unsorted or a sorted T cell fraction (not recorded which). The rearrangement links TRBV7-8 to TRBJ2-5; D is perhaps TRBD1 (6 bases). The CDR3 DNA reads TGTGCCAGCAGCTTAGCGCAATCAGGGGAAGAGACCCAGTACTTC. Its translation is CASSLAQSGEETQYF.